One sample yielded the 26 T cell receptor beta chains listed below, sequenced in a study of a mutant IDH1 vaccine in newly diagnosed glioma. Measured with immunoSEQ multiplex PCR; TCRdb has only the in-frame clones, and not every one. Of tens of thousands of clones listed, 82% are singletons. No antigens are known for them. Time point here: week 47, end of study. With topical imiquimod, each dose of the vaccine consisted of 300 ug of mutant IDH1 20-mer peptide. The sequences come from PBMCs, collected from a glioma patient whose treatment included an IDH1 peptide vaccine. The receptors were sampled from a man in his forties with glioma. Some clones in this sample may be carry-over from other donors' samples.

CDR3 protein: CASSRWDRVYGDAFF. The CDR3 bases are TGTGCCAGCAGCAGGTGGGACAGAGTTTATGGTGATGCTTTCTTT. This chain joins TRBV21-1 and TRBJ1-1; the table assigns TRBD1, which was not confirmed against the DNA. TRBV21-1 is a recognized pseudogene. CDR3 length: 15 residues.

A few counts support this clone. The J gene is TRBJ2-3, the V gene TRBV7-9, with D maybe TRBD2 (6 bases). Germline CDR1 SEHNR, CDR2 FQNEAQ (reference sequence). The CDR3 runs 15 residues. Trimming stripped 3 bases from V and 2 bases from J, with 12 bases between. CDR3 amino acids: CASSFLTGVTDTQYF. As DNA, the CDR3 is TGTGCCAGCAGCTTCCTGACGGGGGTCACAGATACGCAGTATTTT.

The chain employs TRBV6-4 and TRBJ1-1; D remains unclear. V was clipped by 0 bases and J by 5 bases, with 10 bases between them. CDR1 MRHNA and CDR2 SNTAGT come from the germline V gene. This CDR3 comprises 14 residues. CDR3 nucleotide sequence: TGTGCCAGCAGTGACTCCTTAGGAAAGACTGAAGCTTTCTTT. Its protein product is CASSDSLGKTEAFF.

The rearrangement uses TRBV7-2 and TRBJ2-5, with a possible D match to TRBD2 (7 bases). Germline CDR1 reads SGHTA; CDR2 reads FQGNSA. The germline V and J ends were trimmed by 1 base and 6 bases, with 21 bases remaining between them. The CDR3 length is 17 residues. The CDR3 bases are TGTGCCAGCAGCTTAGAGGGGGGGGCCCATCCGGGGAAGACCCAGTACTTC. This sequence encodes CASSLEGGAHPGKTQYF. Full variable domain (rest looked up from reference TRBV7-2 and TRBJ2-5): GAGVSQSPSNKVTEKGKDVELRCDPISGHTALYWYRQSLGQGLEFLIYFQGNSAPDKSGLPSDRFSAERTGGSVSTLTIQRTQQEDSAVYLCASSLEGGAHPGKTQYFGPGTRLLVL.

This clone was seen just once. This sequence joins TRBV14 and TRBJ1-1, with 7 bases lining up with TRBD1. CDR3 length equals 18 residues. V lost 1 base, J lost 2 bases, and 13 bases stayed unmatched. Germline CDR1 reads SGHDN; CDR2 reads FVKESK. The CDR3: CASSQGGPGQMINTEAFF. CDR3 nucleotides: TGTGCCAGCAGCCAAGGGGGTCCGGGACAGATGATAAACACTGAAGCTTTCTTT.

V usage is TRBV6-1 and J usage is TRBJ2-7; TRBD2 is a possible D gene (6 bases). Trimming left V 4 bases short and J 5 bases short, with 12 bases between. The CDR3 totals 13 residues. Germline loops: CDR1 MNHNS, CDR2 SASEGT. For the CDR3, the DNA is TGTGCCAGCAGTGCGGGAGAAAGGAACGAGCAGTACTTC. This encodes CASSAGERNEQYF.

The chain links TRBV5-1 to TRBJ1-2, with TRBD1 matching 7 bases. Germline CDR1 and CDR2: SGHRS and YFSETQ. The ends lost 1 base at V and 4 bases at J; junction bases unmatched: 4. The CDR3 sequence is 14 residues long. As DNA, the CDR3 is TGCGCCAGCAGCTTGCCGGGACAGCTCTATGGCTACACCTTC. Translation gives CASSLPGQLYGYTF. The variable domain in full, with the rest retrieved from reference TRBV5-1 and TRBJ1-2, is KAGVTQTPRYLIKTRGQQVTLSCSPISGHRSVSWYQQTPGQGLQFLFEYFSETQRNKGNFPGRFSGRQFSNSRSEMNVSTLELGDSALYLCASSLPGQLYGYTFGSGTRLTVV.

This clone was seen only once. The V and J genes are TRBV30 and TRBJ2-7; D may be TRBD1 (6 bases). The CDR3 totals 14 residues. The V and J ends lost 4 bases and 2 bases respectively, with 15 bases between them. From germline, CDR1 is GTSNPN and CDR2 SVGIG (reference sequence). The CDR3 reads CAWTTGFGTYEQYF. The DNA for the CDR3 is TGTGCCTGGACTACAGGGTTTGGAACCTACGAGCAGTACTTC.

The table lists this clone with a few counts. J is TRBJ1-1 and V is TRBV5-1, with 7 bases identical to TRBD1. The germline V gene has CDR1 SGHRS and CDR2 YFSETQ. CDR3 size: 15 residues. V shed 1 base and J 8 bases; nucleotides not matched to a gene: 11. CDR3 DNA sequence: TGCGCCAGCAGCTTGACCAACTTGAACAGGGGCGAAGCTTTCTTT. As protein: CASSLTNLNRGEAFF.

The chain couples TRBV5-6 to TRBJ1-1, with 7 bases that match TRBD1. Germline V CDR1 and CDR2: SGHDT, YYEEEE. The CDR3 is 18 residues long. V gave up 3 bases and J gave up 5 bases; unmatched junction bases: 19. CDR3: CASSYQSRLGGGATEAFF. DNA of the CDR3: TGTGCCAGCAGCTATCAATCACGCTTGGGAGGGGGCGCGACTGAAGCTTTCTTT.

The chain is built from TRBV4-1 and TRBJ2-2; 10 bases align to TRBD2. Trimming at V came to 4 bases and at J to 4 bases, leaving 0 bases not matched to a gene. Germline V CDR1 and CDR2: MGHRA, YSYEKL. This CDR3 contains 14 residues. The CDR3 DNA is TGCGCCAGCAGCCTAGCGGGGGGCACCGGGGAGCTGTTTTTT. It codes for CASSLAGGTGELFF.

In DNA, the CDR3 is TGTGCCAGCAGCCCTCCGGGGTCAACTAATGAAAAACTGTTTTTT. Translating gives CASSPPGSTNEKLFF. The V gene is TRBV5-6, the J gene TRBJ1-4, with D unresolved. The ends were cut back, 4 bases at V and 0 bases at J, with 10 bases in the middle. The CDR3 spans 15 residues. Looked up from germline, CDR1 is SGHDT and CDR2 is YYEEEE.

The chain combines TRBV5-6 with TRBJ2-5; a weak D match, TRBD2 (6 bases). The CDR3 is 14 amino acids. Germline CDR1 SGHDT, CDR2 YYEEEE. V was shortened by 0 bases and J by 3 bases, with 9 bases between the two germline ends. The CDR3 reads CASSLGLGKETQYF. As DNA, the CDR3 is TGTGCCAGCAGCTTGGGACTAGGCAAAGAGACCCAGTACTTC. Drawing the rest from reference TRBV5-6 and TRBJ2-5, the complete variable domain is DAGVTQSPTHLIKTRGQQVTLRCSPKSGHDTVSWYQQALGQGPQFIFQYYEEEERQRGNFPDRFSGHQFPNYSSELNVNALLLGDSALYLCASSLGLGKETQYFGPGTRLLVL.

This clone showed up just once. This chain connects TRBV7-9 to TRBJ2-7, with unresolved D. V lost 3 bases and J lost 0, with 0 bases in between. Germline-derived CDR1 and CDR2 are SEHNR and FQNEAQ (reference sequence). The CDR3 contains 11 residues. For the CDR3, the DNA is TGTGCCAGCAGCTTCTCCTACGAGCAGTACTTC. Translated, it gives CASSFSYEQYF.

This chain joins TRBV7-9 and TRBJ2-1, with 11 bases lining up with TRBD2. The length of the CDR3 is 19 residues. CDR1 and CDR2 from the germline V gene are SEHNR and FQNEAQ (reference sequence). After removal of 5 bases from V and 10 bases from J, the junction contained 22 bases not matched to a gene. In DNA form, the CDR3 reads TGTGCCAGCAGCCCGCGAAGTCACAGGGGACTAGCGGAGGGCTCGGAGCAGTTCTTC. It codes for CASSPRSHRGLAEGSEQFF. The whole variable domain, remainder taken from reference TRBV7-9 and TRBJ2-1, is DTGVSQNPRHKITKRGQNVTFRCDPISEHNRLYWYRQTLGQGPEFLTYFQNEAQLEKSRLLSDRFSAERPKGSFSTLEIQRTEQGDSAMYLCASSPRSHRGLAEGSEQFFGPGTRLTVL.

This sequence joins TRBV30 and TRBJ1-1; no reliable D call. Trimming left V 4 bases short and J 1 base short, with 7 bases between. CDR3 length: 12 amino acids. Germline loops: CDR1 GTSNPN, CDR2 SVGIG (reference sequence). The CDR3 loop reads CAWTQANTEAFF. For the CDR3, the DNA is TGTGCCTGGACTCAAGCGAACACTGAAGCTTTCTTT.

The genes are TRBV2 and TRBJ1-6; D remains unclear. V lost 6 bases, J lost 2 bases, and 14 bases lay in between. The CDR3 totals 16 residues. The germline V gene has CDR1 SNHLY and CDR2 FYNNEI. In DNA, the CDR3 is TGTGCCAGCAGCCGACTCGGAGCAGCCTATAATTCACCCCTCCACTTT. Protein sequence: CASSRLGAAYNSPLHF. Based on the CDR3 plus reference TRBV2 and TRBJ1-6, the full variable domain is EPEVTQTPSHQVTQMGQEVILRCVPISNHLYFYWYRQILGQKVEFLVSFYNNEISEKSEIFDDQFSVERPDGSNFTLKIRSTKLEDSAMYFCASSRLGAAYNSPLHFGNGTRLTVT.

The CDR3 nucleotides read TGTGCCAGCAGTTCGCGGGACAACAATCAGCCCCAGCATTTT. Protein sequence: CASSSRDNNQPQHF. V and J are TRBV6-5 and TRBJ1-5, with D possibly matching TRBD1 (6 bases). CDR3 length: 14 residues. Trimming cost V 4 bases and J 3 bases, with 10 bases left between them. Germline CDR1 reads MNHEY; CDR2 reads SVGAGI.

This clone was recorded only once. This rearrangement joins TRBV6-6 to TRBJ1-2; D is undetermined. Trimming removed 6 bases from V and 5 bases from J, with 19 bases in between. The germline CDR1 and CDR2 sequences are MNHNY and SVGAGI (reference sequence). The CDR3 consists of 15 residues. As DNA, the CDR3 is TGTGCCAGCAGCGCCGATATGATTGGGTATTATGGCTACACCTTC. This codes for CASSADMIGYYGYTF.

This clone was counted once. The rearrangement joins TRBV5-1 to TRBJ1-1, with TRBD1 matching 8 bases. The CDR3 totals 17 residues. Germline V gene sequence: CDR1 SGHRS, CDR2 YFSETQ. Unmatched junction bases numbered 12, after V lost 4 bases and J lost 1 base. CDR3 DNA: TGCGCCAGCAGCCAGATACGGGACAGGCCACAGAACACTGAAGCTTTCTTT. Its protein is CASSQIRDRPQNTEAFF.

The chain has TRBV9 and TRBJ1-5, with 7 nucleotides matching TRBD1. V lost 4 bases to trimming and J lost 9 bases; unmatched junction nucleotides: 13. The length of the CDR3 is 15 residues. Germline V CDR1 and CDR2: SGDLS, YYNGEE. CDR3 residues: CASSPRDSWYGPQHF. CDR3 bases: TGTGCCAGCAGCCCCCGGGACAGTTGGTATGGGCCCCAGCATTTT.

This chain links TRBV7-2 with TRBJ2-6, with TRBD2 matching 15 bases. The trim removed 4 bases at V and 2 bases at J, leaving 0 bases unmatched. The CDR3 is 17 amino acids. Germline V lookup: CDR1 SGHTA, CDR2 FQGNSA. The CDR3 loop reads CASSWTSGGAGANVLTF. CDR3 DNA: TGTGCCAGCAGCTGGACTAGCGGGGGGGCTGGGGCCAACGTCCTGACTTTC.

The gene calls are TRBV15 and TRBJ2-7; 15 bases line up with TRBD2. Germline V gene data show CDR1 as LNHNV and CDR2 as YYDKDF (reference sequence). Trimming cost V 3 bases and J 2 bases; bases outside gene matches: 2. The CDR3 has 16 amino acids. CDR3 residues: CATSRGLAGGTYEQYF. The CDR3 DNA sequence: TGTGCCACCAGCAGGGGACTAGCGGGGGGTACCTACGAGCAGTACTTC. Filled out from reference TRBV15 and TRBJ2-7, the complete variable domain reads DAMVIQNPRYQVTQFGKPVTLSCSQTLNHNVMYWYQQKSSQAPKLLFHYYDKDFNNEADTPDNFQSRRPNTSFCFLDIRSPGLGDTAMYLCATSRGLAGGTYEQYFGPGTRLTVT.

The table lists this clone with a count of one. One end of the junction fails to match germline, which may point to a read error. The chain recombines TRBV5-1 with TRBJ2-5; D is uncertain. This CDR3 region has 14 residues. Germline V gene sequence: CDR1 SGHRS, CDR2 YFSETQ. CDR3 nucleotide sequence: TGCGCCAGCAGCCTCCGATCTCCCCCAGAGACCCGGTACTTC. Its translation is CASSLRSPPETRYF.

For the CDR3, the DNA is TGTGCCAGCAGTTTGGGGCTTTATGGCTACACCTTC. Amino acid sequence: CASSLGLYGYTF. V is TRBV28 and J is TRBJ1-2; possible D gene TRBD1, 5 bases. Trimming took off 3 bases at V and 5 bases at J, with 7 bases between the two ends. The CDR3 covers 12 residues. The germline CDR1 and CDR2 sequences are MDHEN and SYDVKM.

Here the CDR3 reads CASTGGDSYGYTF. The CDR3 DNA reads as TGTGCCTCAACCGGGGGTGATAGCTATGGCTACACCTTC. This rearrangement joins TRBV15 to TRBJ1-2; maybe TRBD1 (5 bases). The CDR3 covers 13 residues. V lost 11 bases and J lost 4, with 17 bases in between. Germline values: CDR1 LNHNV, CDR2 YYDKDF (reference sequence). The complete variable domain, with remaining parts taken from reference TRBV15 and TRBJ1-2, reads DAMVIQNPRYQVTQFGKPVTLSCSQTLNHNVMYWYQQKSSQAPKLLFHYYDKDFNNEADTPDNFQSRRPNTSFCFLDIRSPGLGDTAMYLCASTGGDSYGYTFGSGTRLTVV.